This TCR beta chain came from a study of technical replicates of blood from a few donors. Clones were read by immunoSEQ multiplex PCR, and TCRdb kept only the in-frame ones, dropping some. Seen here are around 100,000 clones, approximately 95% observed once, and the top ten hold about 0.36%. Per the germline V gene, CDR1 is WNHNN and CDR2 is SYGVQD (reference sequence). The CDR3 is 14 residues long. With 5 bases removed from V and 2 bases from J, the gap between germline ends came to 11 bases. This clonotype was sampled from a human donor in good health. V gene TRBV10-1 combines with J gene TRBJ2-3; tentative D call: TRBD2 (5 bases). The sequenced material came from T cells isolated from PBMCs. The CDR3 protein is CASSHSGYTDTQYF. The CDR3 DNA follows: TGCGCCAGCAGTCACAGCGGCTACACAGATACGCAGTATTTT.